The 17 T cell receptor beta chains presented below share a single source sample, sequenced in a study of cytomegalovirus exposure and HLA in healthy donors. Primers: 60 Vbeta forward and 13 Jbeta reverse. Libraries were prepared by immunoSEQ multiplex PCR; TCRdb keeps only in-frame clonotypes and omits some of them. In the table there are under 200,000 clones, around 62% of which are singletons. Sequenced input: PBMCs. These receptors originate from a man aged 35-49 years in good health and CMV-seronegative.

The chain uses TRBV6-1 and TRBJ2-2, with D unresolved. The V gene's germline CDR1 is MNHNS and CDR2 SASEGT. The ends were cut back, 6 bases at V and 1 base at J, with 9 bases in the middle. The CDR3 has 14 amino acids. Written as DNA, the CDR3 is TGTGCCAGCAGGGTGACAAGGAACACCGGGGAGCTGTTTTTT. Translated, it gives CASRVTRNTGELFF.

The chain uses TRBV27 and TRBJ1-5, with D possibly matching TRBD1 (6 bases). Germline V gene sequence: CDR1 MNHEY, CDR2 SMNVEV (reference sequence). There are 15 residues in the CDR3. Trimming left V 0 bases short and J 11 bases short, with 17 bases between. The CDR3 sequence is CASSLSSYWAGAQHF. Here the CDR3 DNA reads TGTGCCAGCAGTTTATCATCGTATTGGGCAGGGGCCCAGCATTTT.

The chain couples TRBV5-1 to TRBJ2-5; D gene unclear. Germline CDR1 and CDR2: SGHRS and YFSETQ. CDR3 length: 13 amino acids. The ends were cut back, 0 bases at V and 4 bases at J, with 7 bases in the middle. CDR3 sequence reads: CASSLDAAETQYF. CDR3 bases: TGCGCCAGCAGCTTGGATGCGGCAGAGACCCAGTACTTC. The variable domain in full, with the rest retrieved from reference TRBV5-1 and TRBJ2-5, is KAGVTQTPRYLIKTRGQQVTLSCSPISGHRSVSWYQQTPGQGLQFLFEYFSETQRNKGNFPGRFSGRQFSNSRSEMNVSTLELGDSALYLCASSLDAAETQYFGPGTRLLVL.

This chain joins TRBV7-9 and TRBJ2-3; the D gene is possibly TRBD1 (5 bases). CDR1 and CDR2 (germline): SEHNR, FQNEAQ (reference sequence). V was clipped by 5 bases and J by 4 bases, with 16 bases between them. This CDR3 spans 15 amino acids. This chain's CDR3 is CASSRASGLADTQYF. Here the CDR3 DNA reads TGTGCCAGCAGCAGAGCATCAGGGTTAGCAGATACGCAGTATTTT.

The genes are TRBV7-2 and TRBJ2-2, with a weak D call TRBD1 (6 bases). Germline assignment: CDR1 SGHTA and CDR2 FQGNSA. The V and J ends lost 5 bases and 4 bases respectively, with 14 bases between them. This CDR3 is 15 amino acids long. This CDR3 is CASSVTGWGTGELFF. CDR3 sequence (DNA): TGTGCCAGCAGCGTGACAGGATGGGGCACCGGGGAGCTGTTTTTT. Complete variable domain (other parts from reference TRBV7-2 and TRBJ2-2): GAGVSQSPSNKVTEKGKDVELRCDPISGHTALYWYRQSLGQGLEFLIYFQGNSAPDKSGLPSDRFSAERTGGSVSTLTIQRTQQEDSAVYLCASSVTGWGTGELFFGEGSRLTVL.

This chain links TRBV6-4 with TRBJ2-3; a possible D gene is TRBD2 (5 bases). The germline gives CDR1 MRHNA, CDR2 SNTAGT. Trimming pared 2 bases from V and 1 base from J, leaving 10 bases between. The CDR3 is made up of 15 amino acids. The chain's CDR3 is CASSDEGFGTDTQYF. For the CDR3, the DNA is TGTGCCAGCAGTGACGAGGGATTTGGCACAGATACGCAGTATTTT.

V usage is TRBV5-5 and J usage is TRBJ2-7, with D unresolved. The CDR3 consists of 13 residues. Germline CDR1 is SGHKS and CDR2 is YYEKEE (reference sequence). Trimming pared 0 bases from V and 4 bases from J, leaving 8 bases between. Here the CDR3 DNA reads TGTGCCAGCAGCTTGGTATACGGTTACGAGCAGTACTTC. Its protein is CASSLVYGYEQYF. Full variable domain (rest looked up from reference TRBV5-5 and TRBJ2-7): DAGVTQSPTHLIKTRGQQVTLRCSPISGHKSVSWYQQVLGQGPQFIFQYYEKEERGRGNFPDRFSARQFPNYSSELNVNALLLGDSALYLCASSLVYGYEQYFGPGTRLTVT.

The chain couples TRBV5-5 to TRBJ2-3; tentative D call: TRBD2 (6 bases). Germline CDR1 SGHKS, CDR2 YYEKEE (reference sequence). The length of the CDR3 is 14 residues. Trimming stripped 2 bases from V and 7 bases from J, with 14 bases between. Written as DNA, the CDR3 is TGTGCCAGCAGCTTCGGGAGCATGGACCATACGCAGTATTTT. Amino acid sequence: CASSFGSMDHTQYF. The full variable domain, its missing parts supplied by reference TRBV5-5 and TRBJ2-3, is DAGVTQSPTHLIKTRGQQVTLRCSPISGHKSVSWYQQVLGQGPQFIFQYYEKEERGRGNFPDRFSARQFPNYSSELNVNALLLGDSALYLCASSFGSMDHTQYFGPGTRLTVL.

This sequence joins TRBV27 and TRBJ1-6, with D uncertain. Trimming removed 6 bases at V and 0 bases at J, with 9 bases between. From germline, CDR1 is MNHEY and CDR2 SMNVEV (reference sequence). The CDR3 has 15 amino acids. The CDR3 DNA reads TGTGCCAGCAGCCGAGTAAGCTCCTATAATTCACCCCTCCACTTT. Protein: CASSRVSSYNSPLHF.

V usage is TRBV30 and J usage is TRBJ2-1; 8 nucleotides agree with TRBD2. This CDR3 is 13 amino acids long. Per the germline V gene, CDR1 is GTSNPN and CDR2 is SVGIG (reference sequence). V lost 4 bases and J lost 8; bases outside the gene matches: 7. The CDR3 reads CAWTSGLSHEQFF. The DNA for the CDR3 is TGTGCCTGGACTAGCGGGTTGTCACATGAGCAGTTCTTC. Looking up the rest from reference TRBV30 and TRBJ2-1 gives the full variable domain: SQTIHQWPATLVQPVGSPLSLECTVEGTSNPNLYWYRQAAGRGLQLLFYSVGIGQISSEVPQNLSASRPQDRQFILSSKKLLLSDSGFYLCAWTSGLSHEQFFGPGTRLTVL.

The chain has TRBV4-1 and TRBJ1-3, with D tentatively TRBD1 (6 bases). This CDR3 comprises 15 residues. V gave up 4 bases and J gave up 1 base, with 11 bases separating them. Germline V lookup: CDR1 MGHRA, CDR2 YSYEKL. CDR3 residues: CASSLGTRSGNTIYF. The CDR3 DNA reads as TGCGCCAGCAGCCTTGGGACACGATCTGGAAACACCATATATTTT.

The chain uses TRBV28 and TRBJ1-1, with a possible D match to TRBD1 (5 bases). V was trimmed by 10 bases and J by 0 bases, leaving 12 bases between them. The length of the CDR3 is 13 residues. Germline CDR1 is MDHEN and CDR2 is SYDVKM. The chain's CDR3 is CANRQSMNTEAFF. In DNA form, the CDR3 reads TGTGCCAACAGACAGAGCATGAACACTGAAGCTTTCTTT.

The chain has TRBV6-6 and TRBJ2-5, with 9 bases aligning to TRBD2. The J segment lost 0 bases and the V segment lost 6 bases, leaving 5 bases of the junction unmatched. The germline CDR1 and CDR2 sequences are MNHNY and SVGAGI (reference sequence). The CDR3 is made up of 15 amino acids. Here the CDR3 DNA reads TGTGCCAGCAGGTCTAGCGGGGCTTACCAAGAGACCCAGTACTTC. It encodes CASRSSGAYQETQYF.

The V gene is TRBV6-5, the J gene TRBJ2-5, with D uncertain. CDR1 and CDR2 from the germline V gene are MNHEY and SVGAGI. Between the trimmed V and J ends, which lost 6 bases and 5 bases, there was a span of 10 bases. The CDR3 covers 12 residues. For the CDR3, the DNA is TGTGCCAGCAGGAGAGGTTGGGAGACCCAGTACTTC. Amino acid sequence: CASRRGWETQYF.

This clone was observed a handful of times. The rearrangement joins TRBV7-2 to TRBJ2-1; 11 nucleotides agree with TRBD2. CDR1 and CDR2 from the germline V gene are SGHTA and FQGNSA. CDR3 length: 16 residues. V lost 1 base, J lost 2 bases, and 1 base stayed unmatched. The chain's CDR3 is CASSLDSGRAYNEQFF. In nucleotides, the CDR3 is TGTGCCAGCAGCTTAGATAGCGGGAGGGCCTACAATGAGCAGTTCTTC.

This clone was observed once. V usage is TRBV7-9 and J usage is TRBJ2-5, with D uncertain. Germline loops: CDR1 SEHNR, CDR2 FQNEAQ (reference sequence). The CDR3 sequence is 14 residues long. V was shortened by 0 bases and J by 0 bases, with 5 bases between the two germline ends. This CDR3 is CASSLATHQETQYF. CDR3 DNA sequence: TGTGCCAGCAGCTTAGCGACACACCAAGAGACCCAGTACTTC.

This rearrangement joins TRBV25-1 to TRBJ2-7; weak D call: TRBD2 (6 bases). Per the germline V gene, CDR1 is MGHDK and CDR2 is SYGVNS. The CDR3 length is 13 residues. Trimming stripped 3 bases from V and 9 bases from J, with 15 bases between. CDR3 sequence reads: CASSERDSMVQYF. The CDR3 DNA sequence: TGTGCCAGCAGTGAGAGGGACTCTATGGTGCAGTACTTC.